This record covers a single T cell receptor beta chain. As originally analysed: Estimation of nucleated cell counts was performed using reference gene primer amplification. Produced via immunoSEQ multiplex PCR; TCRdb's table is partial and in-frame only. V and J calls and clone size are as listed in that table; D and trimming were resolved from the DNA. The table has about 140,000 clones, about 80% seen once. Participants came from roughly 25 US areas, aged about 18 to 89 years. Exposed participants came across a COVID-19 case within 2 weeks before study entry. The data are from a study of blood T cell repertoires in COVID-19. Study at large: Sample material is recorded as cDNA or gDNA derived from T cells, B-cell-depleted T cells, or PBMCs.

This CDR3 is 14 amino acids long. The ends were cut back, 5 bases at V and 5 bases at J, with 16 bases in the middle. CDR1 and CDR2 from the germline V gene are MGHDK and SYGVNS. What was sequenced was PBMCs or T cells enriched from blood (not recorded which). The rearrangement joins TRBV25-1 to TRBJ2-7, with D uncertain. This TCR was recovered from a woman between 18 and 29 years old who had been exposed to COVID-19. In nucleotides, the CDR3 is TGTGCCAGCAGTTCCCTCATGAGCTCGGACGAGCAGTACTTC. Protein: CASSSLMSSDEQYF.